The 19 T cell receptor beta chains listed next were all sequenced from one sample in a study of cytomegalovirus exposure and HLA in healthy donors. 13 Jbeta primers and 60 Vbeta primers were used for the PCR. Method: immunoSEQ multiplex PCR; TCRdb's copy keeps in-frame clones and lacks some. Seen here are about 100,000 clones, more than 75% observed once, and the top ten hold under 5%. The sequencing sample was made of PBMCs. These receptors were obtained from a woman in her 50s in good health and CMV-seropositive.

The V call is TRBV27, the J call TRBJ1-6, with TRBD1 matching 8 bases. The CDR3 totals 16 residues. V lost 4 bases to trimming and J lost 2 bases; unmatched junction nucleotides: 4. Germline V gene lookup returns CDR1 MNHEY and CDR2 SMNVEV (reference sequence). The DNA of the CDR3 is TGTGCCAGCAGTTCCGGGGACAGGACCTATAATTCACCCCTCCACTTT. Residues: CASSSGDRTYNSPLHF.

In regard to this clone: This specimen includes other DNA sequences encoding the same CDR3. The rearrangement uses TRBV6-6 and TRBJ2-7, with TRBD1 matching over 8 bases. The CDR3 spans 14 residues. Germline V gene data show CDR1 as MNHNY and CDR2 as SVGAGI (reference sequence). After removal of 6 bases from V and 12 bases from J, the junction contained 16 bases not matched to a gene. The CDR3 bases are TGTGCCAGCAGCCCACGTGACAGGGGACTTAGCATGTACTTC. Translating it yields CASSPRDRGLSMYF.

This sequence joins TRBV27 and TRBJ2-3; 9 positions match TRBD2. CDR3 length: 22 amino acids. CDR1 is MNHEY and CDR2 is SMNVEV in the germline V gene (reference sequence). V dropped 6 bases and J dropped 1; count of bases not matched to a gene: 26. The CDR3 sequence is CASRLKAVIVSSGSIGTDTQYF. The CDR3 DNA reads as TGTGCCAGCAGATTGAAAGCAGTTATAGTCAGTAGCGGGAGTATCGGCACAGATACGCAGTATTTT.

The sample holds a few counts of this clone. V is TRBV6-6 and J is TRBJ1-2; no firm D call. The V and J ends lost 6 bases and 0 bases respectively, with 11 bases between them. Germline values: CDR1 MNHNY, CDR2 SVGAGI (reference sequence). The CDR3 consists of 14 residues. The CDR3 DNA is TGTGCCAGCAGCCAGGCCCTATCTAACTATGGCTACACCTTC. Translating gives CASSQALSNYGYTF.

This rearrangement joins TRBV5-4 to TRBJ1-2; 7 bases agree with TRBD1. Trimming at V came to 2 bases and at J to 3 bases, leaving 7 bases not matched to a gene. Germline V gene sequence: CDR1 SGHNT, CDR2 YYREEE (reference sequence). CDR3 length equals 15 residues. Here the CDR3 DNA reads TGTGCCAGCAGCTTATCCGCCAGGGGGGACTATGGCTACACCTTC. Its translation is CASSLSARGDYGYTF.

The rearrangement joins TRBV7-3 to TRBJ2-1; 7 positions match TRBD2. The germline CDR1 and CDR2 sequences are SGHTA and FQGTGA. Trimming removed 6 bases from V and 4 bases from J; junction bases left unmatched: 12. CDR3 length: 16 residues. CDR3: CASSLRAGEGYNEQFF. The CDR3 DNA reads TGTGCCAGCAGTCTCCGGGCGGGAGAGGGTTACAATGAGCAGTTCTTC.

The rearrangement links TRBV5-5 to TRBJ2-5; D might be TRBD2 (6 bases). The germline V gene has CDR1 SGHKS and CDR2 YYEKEE (reference sequence). V gave up 6 bases and J gave up 5 bases, with 20 bases separating them. This CDR3 has 15 residues. In DNA, the CDR3 is TGTGCCAGCACCAGGACCGGGGGATGGTTGGAGACCCAGTACTTC. Translation gives CASTRTGGWLETQYF.

V gene TRBV4-1 combines with J gene TRBJ1-5; D might be TRBD1 (5 bases). This CDR3 has 17 amino acids. The V end was cut by 2 bases, the J end by 1 base, with 15 bases between. CDR1 and CDR2 (germline): MGHRA, YSYEKL. Written as DNA, the CDR3 is TGCGCCAGCAGCCAAAATCCGCGCGGGGGAAGCAATCAGCCCCAGCATTTT. It is translated as CASSQNPRGGSNQPQHF.

The rearrangement joins TRBV18 to TRBJ2-1; 13 bases line up with TRBD2. J gave up 4 bases and V 0 bases, and 3 bases lay outside the gene matches. Germline V lookup: CDR1 KGHSH, CDR2 LQKENI. CDR3 length: 17 residues. The CDR3 region has the DNA TGTGCCAGCTCACCACCGGGACTAGCGGGACCTTACAATGAGCAGTTCTTC. Its protein is CASSPPGLAGPYNEQFF.

J is TRBJ2-2 and V is TRBV13, with TRBD1 matching 8 bases. With V trimmed by 6 bases and J by 5 bases, 11 bases remained unmatched. CDR1 and CDR2 from the germline V gene are PRHDT and FYEKMQ (reference sequence). This CDR3 is built from 16 residues. DNA for the CDR3: TGTGCCAGCAGTCAACTCGGGACAGGAGGGACCGGGGAGCTGTTTTTT. It specifies CASSQLGTGGTGELFF.

The genes are TRBV4-1 and TRBJ1-2, with 8 bases fitting TRBD1. CDR3 length: 14 residues. Germline trimming cut 0 bases from V and 8 bases from J; bases unmatched to any gene: 5. The germline CDR1 and CDR2 sequences are MGHRA and YSYEKL. CDR3 loop: CASSQDHPGGGYTF. CDR3 DNA: TGCGCCAGCAGCCAAGATCACCCAGGGGGCGGCTACACCTTC.

The V and J genes are TRBV27 and TRBJ1-1; a weak D match, TRBD1 (5 bases). The ends were cut back, 0 bases at V and 4 bases at J, with 6 bases in the middle. The CDR3 is made up of 13 amino acids. CDR1 is MNHEY, CDR2 SMNVEV, per germline (reference sequence). CDR3 nucleotide sequence: TGTGCCAGCAGTTTATCGGGGGGCACTGAAGCTTTCTTT. Translating gives CASSLSGGTEAFF.

The chain joins TRBV29-1 to TRBJ2-3; D gene uncertain. From germline, CDR1 is SQVTM and CDR2 ANQGSEA. Trimming cost V 6 bases and J 6 bases, with 16 bases left between them. The length of the CDR3 is 13 residues. The CDR3 DNA is TGCAGCGTCGCAGGCACCCTTACGGATACGCAGTATTTT. Protein sequence: CSVAGTLTDTQYF.

V gene TRBV9 combines with J gene TRBJ1-3; no reliable D call. The CDR3 consists of 14 residues. The germline V gene encodes CDR1 SGDLS and CDR2 YYNGEE. The V end lost 4 bases, the J end lost 11 bases, and 19 bases lay between the germline ends. CDR3 bases: TGTGCCAGCAGCCTTCCGGTAGGCGAGGGTCCCATATATTTT. Amino acids: CASSLPVGEGPIYF.

The genes are TRBV7-8 and TRBJ1-5; D is uncertain. The V end lost 1 base, the J end lost 0 bases, and 16 bases lay between the germline ends. The CDR3 has 18 amino acids. In germline, CDR1 is SGHVS, CDR2 FQNEAQ. Here the CDR3 DNA reads TGTGCCAGCAGCTTAGACGAGGGAGGAAGATATAGCAATCAGCCCCAGCATTTT. As protein: CASSLDEGGRYSNQPQHF.

The chain has TRBV27 and TRBJ1-1; perhaps TRBD1 as D (6 bases). The CDR3 is 16 amino acids. Trimming took 6 bases from V and 3 from J, leaving 20 bases between them. CDR1 is MNHEY, CDR2 SMNVEV, per germline (reference sequence). The CDR3 nucleotides read TGTGCCAGCAGCCGAACCCCAGGGGTAGGGGACACTGAAGCTTTCTTT. Residues: CASSRTPGVGDTEAFF.

This clone turned up a few times. The rearrangement joins TRBV6-1 to TRBJ2-7; TRBD2 matches 11 bases. The CDR3 is 17 amino acids. The V segment lost 4 bases and the J segment 2 bases; nucleotides outside the gene matches: 10. CDR1 MNHNS and CDR2 SASEGT come from the germline V gene. This CDR3 is CASSGTPGSGRAYEQYF. As DNA, the CDR3 is TGTGCCAGCAGTGGGACCCCGGGTAGCGGGAGGGCCTACGAGCAGTACTTC.

In regard to this clone: Its ends do not fully match the called genes, so a read error is possible. The chain employs TRBV30 and TRBJ2-3; no clear D. The length of the CDR3 is 12 residues. In germline, CDR1 is GTSNPN, CDR2 SVGIG (reference sequence). CDR3 region: CGWSSSTDTQYF. The CDR3 DNA reads TGTGGCTGGAGTTCGAGCACAGATACGCAGTATTTT. Complete variable domain (other parts from reference TRBV30 and TRBJ2-3): SQTIHQWPATLVQPVGSPLSLECTVEGTSNPNLYWYRQAAGRGLQLLFYSVGIGQISSEVPQNLSASRPQDRQFILSSKKLLLSDSGFYLCGWSSSTDTQYFGPGTRLTVL.

The genes are TRBV5-4 and TRBJ2-2; the match to TRBD2 covers 10 bases. There are 17 residues in the CDR3. V lost 4 bases to trimming and J lost 2 bases; unmatched junction nucleotides: 8. The germline CDR1 and CDR2 sequences are SGHNT and YYREEE (reference sequence). CDR3 DNA sequence: TGTGCCAGCAGCCCTTTAGCGGGGGGCCTTAACACCGGGGAGCTGTTTTTT. This translates into CASSPLAGGLNTGELFF.